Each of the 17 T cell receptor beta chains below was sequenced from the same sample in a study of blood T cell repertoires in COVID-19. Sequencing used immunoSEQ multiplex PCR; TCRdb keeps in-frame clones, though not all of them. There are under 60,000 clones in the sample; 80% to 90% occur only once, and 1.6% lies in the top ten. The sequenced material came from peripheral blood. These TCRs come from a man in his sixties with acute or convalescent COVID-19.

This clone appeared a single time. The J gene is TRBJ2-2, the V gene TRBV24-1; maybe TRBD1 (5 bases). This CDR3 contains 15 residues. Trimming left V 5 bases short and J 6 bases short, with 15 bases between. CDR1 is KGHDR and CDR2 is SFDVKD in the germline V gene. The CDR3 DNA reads TGTGCCACCAGTGCCCTGGACAAAACGGCCGGGGAGCTGTTTTTT. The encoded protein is CATSALDKTAGELFF.

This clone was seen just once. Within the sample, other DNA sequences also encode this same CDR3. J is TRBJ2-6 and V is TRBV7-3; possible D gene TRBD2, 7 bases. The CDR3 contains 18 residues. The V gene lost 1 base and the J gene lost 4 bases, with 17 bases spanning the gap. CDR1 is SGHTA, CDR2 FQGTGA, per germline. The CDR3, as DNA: TGTGCCAGCAGCTTAAGGGACATCCGGGGGGCGGGGGCCAACGTCCTGACTTTC. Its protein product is CASSLRDIRGAGANVLTF.

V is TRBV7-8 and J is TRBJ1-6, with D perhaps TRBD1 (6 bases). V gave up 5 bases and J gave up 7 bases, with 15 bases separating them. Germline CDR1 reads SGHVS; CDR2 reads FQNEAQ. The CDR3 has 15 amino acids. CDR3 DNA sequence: TGTGCCAGCAGCCCCCCAGGGGAGTGGAATTCACCCCTCCACTTT. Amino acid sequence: CASSPPGEWNSPLHF.

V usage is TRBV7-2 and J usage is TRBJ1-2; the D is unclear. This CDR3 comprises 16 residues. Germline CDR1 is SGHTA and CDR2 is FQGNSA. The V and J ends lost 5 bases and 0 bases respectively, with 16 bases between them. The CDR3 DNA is TGTGCCAGCAGCCCCCTCCCCCGGGGAGCTAACTATGGCTACACCTTC. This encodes CASSPLPRGANYGYTF.

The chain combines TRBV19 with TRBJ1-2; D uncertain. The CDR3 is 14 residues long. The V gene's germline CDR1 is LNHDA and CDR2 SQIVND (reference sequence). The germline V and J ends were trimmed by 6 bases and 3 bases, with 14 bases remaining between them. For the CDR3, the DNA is TGTGCCAGTAGGACCGGGGAGGTCCACTATGGCTACACCTTC. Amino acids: CASRTGEVHYGYTF.

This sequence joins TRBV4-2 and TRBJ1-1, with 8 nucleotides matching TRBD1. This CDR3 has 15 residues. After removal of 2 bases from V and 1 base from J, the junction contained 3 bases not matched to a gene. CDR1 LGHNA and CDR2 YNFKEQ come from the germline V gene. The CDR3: CASSQSGQANTEAFF. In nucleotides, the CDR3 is TGTGCCAGCAGCCAATCGGGACAGGCGAACACTGAAGCTTTCTTT.

The CDR3 DNA is TGTGCCAGCAGCCAAGAGGTGATGGCAGGGCGGAACTATGGCTACACCTTC. Its protein product is CASSQEVMAGRNYGYTF. This rearrangement joins TRBV14 to TRBJ1-2; TRBD1 is a possible D gene (5 bases). The CDR3 is 17 residues long. Per germline, CDR1 SGHDN and CDR2 FVKESK. Trimming took off 0 bases at V and 2 bases at J, with 16 bases between the two ends.

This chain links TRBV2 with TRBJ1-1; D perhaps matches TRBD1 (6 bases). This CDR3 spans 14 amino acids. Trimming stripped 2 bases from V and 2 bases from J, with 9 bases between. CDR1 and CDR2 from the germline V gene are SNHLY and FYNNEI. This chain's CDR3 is CASSEIRGNTEAFF. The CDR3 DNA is TGTGCCAGCAGTGAAATCAGGGGAAACACTGAAGCTTTCTTT.

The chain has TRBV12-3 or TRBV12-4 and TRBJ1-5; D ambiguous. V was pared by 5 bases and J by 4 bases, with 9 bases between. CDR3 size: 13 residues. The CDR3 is CASSPQRNQPQHF. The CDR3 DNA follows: TGTGCCAGCAGTCCCCAGCGGAATCAGCCCCAGCATTTT.

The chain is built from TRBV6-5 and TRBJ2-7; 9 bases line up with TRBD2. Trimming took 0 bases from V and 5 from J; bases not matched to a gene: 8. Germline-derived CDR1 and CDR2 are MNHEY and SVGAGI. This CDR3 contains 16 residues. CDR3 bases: TGTGCCAGCAGTTACTCCCGGCTAGCGGGGTCCCACGAGCAGTACTTC. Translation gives CASSYSRLAGSHEQYF.

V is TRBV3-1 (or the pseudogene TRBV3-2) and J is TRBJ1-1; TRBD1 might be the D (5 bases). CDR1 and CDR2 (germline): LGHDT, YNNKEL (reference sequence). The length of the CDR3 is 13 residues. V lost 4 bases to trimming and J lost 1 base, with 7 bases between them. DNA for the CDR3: TGTGCCAGCAGCCTAGGACAGAACACTGAAGCTTTCTTT. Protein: CASSLGQNTEAFF.

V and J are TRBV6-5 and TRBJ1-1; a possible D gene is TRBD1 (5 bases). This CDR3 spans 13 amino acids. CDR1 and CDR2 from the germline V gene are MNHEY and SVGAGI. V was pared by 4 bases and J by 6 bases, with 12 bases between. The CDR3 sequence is CASSSRETAEAFF. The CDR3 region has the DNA TGTGCCAGCAGTTCCAGGGAAACCGCTGAAGCTTTCTTT.

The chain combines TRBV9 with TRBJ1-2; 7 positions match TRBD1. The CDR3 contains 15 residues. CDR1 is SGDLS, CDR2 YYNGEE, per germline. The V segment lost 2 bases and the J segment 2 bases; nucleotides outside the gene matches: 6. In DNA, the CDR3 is TGTGCCAGCAGCGTGGCGACAGGGCCGAACTATGGCTACACCTTC. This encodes CASSVATGPNYGYTF.

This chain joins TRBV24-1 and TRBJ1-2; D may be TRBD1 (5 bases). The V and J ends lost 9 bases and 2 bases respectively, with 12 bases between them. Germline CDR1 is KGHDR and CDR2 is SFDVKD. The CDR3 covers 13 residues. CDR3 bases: TGTGCCACCTCCCCGACAGCAAACTATGGCTACACCTTC. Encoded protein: CATSPTANYGYTF.

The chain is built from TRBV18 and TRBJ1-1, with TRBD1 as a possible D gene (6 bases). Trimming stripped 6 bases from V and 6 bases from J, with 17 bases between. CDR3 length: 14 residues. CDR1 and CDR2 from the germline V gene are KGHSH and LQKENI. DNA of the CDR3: TGTGCCAGCTCCTCGGATCTGGGGGCTTCTGAAGCTTTCTTT. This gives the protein CASSSDLGASEAFF.

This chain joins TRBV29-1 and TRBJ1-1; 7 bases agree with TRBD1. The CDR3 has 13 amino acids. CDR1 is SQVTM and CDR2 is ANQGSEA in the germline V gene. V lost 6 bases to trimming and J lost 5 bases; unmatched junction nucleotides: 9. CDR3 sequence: CSVADRDWTEAFF. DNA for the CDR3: TGCAGCGTCGCCGACAGGGATTGGACTGAAGCTTTCTTT. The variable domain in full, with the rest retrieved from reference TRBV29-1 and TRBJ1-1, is SAVISQKPSRDICQRGTSLTIQCQVDSQVTMMFWYRQQPGQSLTLIATANQGSEATYESGFVIDKFPISRPNLTFSTLTVSNMSPEDSSIYLCSVADRDWTEAFFGQGTRLTVV.

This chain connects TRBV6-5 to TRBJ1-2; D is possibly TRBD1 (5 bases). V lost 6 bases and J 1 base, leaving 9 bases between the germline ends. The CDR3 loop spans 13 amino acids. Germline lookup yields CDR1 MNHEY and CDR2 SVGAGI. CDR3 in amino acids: CASRGGFNYGYTF. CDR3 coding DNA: TGTGCCAGCAGGGGGGGGTTTAACTATGGCTACACCTTC.